These 32 T cell receptor beta chains originate from one sample sequenced in a study of blood T cell repertoires in COVID-19. Assay used: immunoSEQ multiplex PCR; TCRdb lists only in-frame clones, some missing. Of a few hundred thousand clones listed, 89% were seen once; the top ten hold approximately 3%. Sequencing was done on a sample of peripheral blood. The receptors were sampled from a woman aged 30 to 39 with COVID-19, enrolled during active disease.

V and J are TRBV6-2 or TRBV6-3 and TRBJ2-7, with TRBD1 matching over 8 bases. The germline gives CDR1 MNHEY, CDR2 SVGEGT. The CDR3 covers 14 residues. The junction had 8 bases not matched to a gene; V was cut back by 5 bases and J by 5 bases. The CDR3 spells CASSRRDRSHEQYV. The CDR3, as DNA: TGTGCCAGCAGTAGACGGGACAGGTCCCACGAGCAGTACGTC.

The rearrangement links TRBV6-5 to TRBJ1-3; a possible D gene is TRBD1 (6 bases). This CDR3 is built from 14 residues. Looked up from germline, CDR1 is MNHEY and CDR2 is SVGAGI. V was shortened by 6 bases and J by 4 bases, with 13 bases between the two germline ends. For the CDR3, the DNA is TGTGCCAGCAGGCCCGGACAGTTCGGAAACACCATATATTTT. Translating it yields CASRPGQFGNTIYF.

This chain uses TRBV7-9 with TRBJ2-1; 9 nucleotides agree with TRBD2. Germline lookup yields CDR1 SEHNR and CDR2 FQNEAQ (reference sequence). With V trimmed by 5 bases and J by 8 bases, 13 bases remained unmatched. The CDR3 has 16 amino acids. Written as DNA, the CDR3 is TGTGCCAGCAGCCGTCACCGCGGGGGGGCCCGGGATGAGCAGTTCTTC. It is translated as CASSRHRGGARDEQFF.

The V and J genes are TRBV5-1 and TRBJ2-4; D is perhaps TRBD2 (5 bases). Germline V gene sequence: CDR1 SGHRS, CDR2 YFSETQ. This CDR3 has 16 amino acids. Trimming cost V 0 bases and J 1 base, with 11 bases left between them. In DNA form, the CDR3 reads TGCGCCAGCAGCTTGGAGGGATGGGAGGCCAAAAACATTCAGTACTTC. Translated: CASSLEGWEAKNIQYF.

The V gene is TRBV7-2, the J gene TRBJ2-1, with D tentatively TRBD2 (5 bases). This CDR3 has 13 amino acids. V gave up 1 base and J gave up 15 bases, with 16 bases separating them. Per germline, CDR1 SGHTA and CDR2 FQGNSA. The CDR3 is CASSLELESRRFF. The DNA for the CDR3 is TGTGCCAGCAGCTTAGAACTAGAGAGCAGGCGGTTCTTC.

The table lists this clone with a count of one. This chain joins TRBV7-8 and TRBJ1-1; TRBD1 matches at 7 bases. Germline V gene lookup returns CDR1 SGHVS and CDR2 FQNEAQ. The CDR3 covers 14 residues. With V trimmed by 5 bases and J by 0 bases, 3 bases remained unmatched. CDR3 in DNA: TGTGCCAGCAGCCGAGGGGGCTTGAACACTGAAGCTTTCTTT. Protein: CASSRGGLNTEAFF.

A remark on this clone: Additional DNA sequences in this sample encode the identical CDR3. The gene calls are TRBV27 and TRBJ2-1; D call uncertain. In germline, CDR1 is MNHEY, CDR2 SMNVEV (reference sequence). Trimming cost V 3 bases and J 6 bases, with 6 bases left between them. The CDR3 has 12 residues. CDR3 loop: CASSLSGNEQFF. The CDR3 nucleotides are TGTGCCAGCAGTTTGTCGGGCAATGAGCAGTTCTTC.

The gene calls are TRBV7-9 and TRBJ2-1; 7 bases fit TRBD2. V shed 5 bases and J 4 bases; nucleotides not matched to a gene: 5. The CDR3 extends over 14 amino acids. CDR1 and CDR2 from the germline V gene are SEHNR and FQNEAQ (reference sequence). The CDR3 here is CASSAGTTYNEQFF. The CDR3 nucleotides read TGTGCCAGCAGCGCCGGGACTACATACAATGAGCAGTTCTTC.

The rearrangement uses TRBV11-3 and TRBJ2-1; the D gene is possibly TRBD2 (5 bases). Looked up from germline, CDR1 is SGHNT and CDR2 is YENEEA. The V end lost 1 base, the J end lost 1 base, and 8 bases lay between the germline ends. CDR3 length: 15 amino acids. This chain's CDR3 is CASSLGLSSYNEQFF. Here the CDR3 DNA reads TGTGCCAGCAGCTTAGGACTATCTTCCTACAATGAGCAGTTCTTC.

The rearrangement uses TRBV27 and TRBJ1-2; the match to TRBD1 covers 9 bases. The V gene end was trimmed by 4 bases and the J gene end by 5 bases; junction bases not matched to a gene: 8. The V gene's germline CDR1 is MNHEY and CDR2 SMNVEV (reference sequence). The CDR3 totals 15 residues. The CDR3 region is CASSWVTGGAYGYTF. CDR3 in DNA: TGTGCCAGCAGTTGGGTTACAGGGGGCGCTTATGGCTACACCTTC.

This clone occurred once. Within the sample, other DNA sequences also encode this same CDR3. The chain has TRBV5-4 and TRBJ2-1, with TRBD1 identical over 11 bases. V dropped 4 bases and J dropped 2; count of bases not matched to a gene: 2. Germline CDR1 reads SGHNT; CDR2 reads YYREEE (reference sequence). The CDR3 totals 15 residues. CDR3 DNA: TGTGCCAGCAGCCTGGACAGGGGGCCCTACAATGAGCAGTTCTTC. Translation gives CASSLDRGPYNEQFF.

The rearrangement joins TRBV29-1 to TRBJ1-5, with 8 bases fitting TRBD1. The CDR3 totals 12 residues. The junction had 3 bases not matched to a gene; V was cut back by 7 bases and J by 4 bases. Germline CDR1 is SQVTM and CDR2 is ANQGSEA. In nucleotides, the CDR3 is TGCAGCGCGGGACAGGAGAATCAGCCCCAGCATTTT. Its translation is CSAGQENQPQHF.

This clone was counted once. The J gene is TRBJ2-3, the V gene TRBV10-3, with a tentative D call TRBD1 (6 bases). CDR1 ENHRY and CDR2 SYGVKD come from the germline V gene. Trimming removed 10 bases from V and 6 bases from J, with 17 bases in between. The CDR3 contains 13 residues. Written as DNA, the CDR3 is TGTGCCACCGCTCGACAGGACCTCGATACGCAGTATTTT. Amino acids: CATARQDLDTQYF.

V and J are TRBV6-5 and TRBJ2-7, with TRBD1 identical over 8 bases. Germline CDR1 is MNHEY and CDR2 is SVGAGI. The CDR3 contains 14 residues. V shed 4 bases and J 5 bases; nucleotides not matched to a gene: 7. CDR3 bases: TGTGCCAGCAGTTGGGTGGACAGGGCAAACGAGCAGTACGTC. It is translated as CASSWVDRANEQYV.

The chain joins TRBV27 to TRBJ2-1; D ambiguous. CDR1 is MNHEY, CDR2 SMNVEV, per germline (reference sequence). The CDR3 sequence is 15 residues long. Deletions cut 5 bases from V and 3 bases from J, with 14 bases between. The CDR3 sequence is CASSLPAKRYNEQFF. In DNA, the CDR3 is TGTGCCAGCAGTCTACCAGCGAAGCGCTACAATGAGCAGTTCTTC.

This chain links TRBV3-1 (or the pseudogene TRBV3-2) with TRBJ1-2; no clear D gene. CDR1 and CDR2 (germline): LGHDT, YNNKEL (reference sequence). V lost 7 bases and J lost 4, with 34 bases in between. CDR3 length equals 20 residues. The CDR3 nucleotides read TGTGCCAGCACGCCGGGGAGACGGCTCCTCCGACGTAGGCTTTTCTATGGCTACACCTTC. Translated, it gives CASTPGRRLLRRRLFYGYTF.

This chain uses TRBV10-1 with TRBJ2-7; 12 nucleotides agree with TRBD2. There are 14 residues in the CDR3. After removal of 4 bases from V and 3 bases from J, the junction contained 1 base not matched to a gene. Germline CDR1 and CDR2: WNHNN and SYGVQD (reference sequence). CDR3 in amino acids: CASSGGLAGYEQYV. For the CDR3, the DNA is TGCGCCAGCAGTGGGGGACTAGCGGGCTACGAGCAGTACGTC.

V usage is TRBV14 and J usage is TRBJ2-7; TRBD2 matches 7 bases. V was pared by 4 bases and J by 4 bases, with 16 bases of the junction left unmatched. The germline gives CDR1 SGHDN, CDR2 FVKESK. The length of the CDR3 is 17 residues. CDR3 residues: CASSPTTRASGYYEQYF. DNA for the CDR3: TGTGCCAGCAGCCCGACAACCAGAGCTAGCGGCTATTACGAGCAGTACTTC.

The V and J genes are TRBV21-1 and TRBJ2-5; the table's D call of TRBD2 was not tested on the DNA. TRBV21-1 is shown as a pseudogene. The CDR3 loop spans 22 amino acids. CDR3 residues: CASSKLTSPPMKVSRRIKAQYF. CDR3 coding DNA: TGTGCCAGCAGCAAATTGACTAGCCCTCCTATGAAGGTTTCACGTCGGATTAAGGCCCAGTACTTC.

This sequence joins TRBV7-8 and TRBJ2-1; 10 nucleotides line up with TRBD1. CDR1 SGHVS and CDR2 FQNEAQ come from the germline V gene. This CDR3 contains 16 residues. With V trimmed by 4 bases and J by 3 bases, 6 bases remained unmatched. This chain's CDR3 is CASSSTDRGLYNEQFF. The CDR3 DNA is TGTGCCAGCAGCTCGACAGACAGGGGGCTCTACAATGAGCAGTTCTTC.

On this clone itself: Different DNA sequences within this sample yield the same CDR3. The V and J genes are TRBV3-1 (or the pseudogene TRBV3-2) and TRBJ1-2, with 8 nucleotides matching TRBD1. The germline gives CDR1 LGHDT, CDR2 YNNKEL (reference sequence). The CDR3 is 14 residues long. V lost 1 base and J lost 4; bases outside the gene matches: 2. CDR3 residues: CASSQADRGYGYTF. The CDR3, as DNA: TGTGCCAGCAGCCAAGCAGACAGGGGCTATGGCTACACCTTC.

This chain connects TRBV15 to TRBJ2-1; 7 bases fit TRBD1. This CDR3 has 12 amino acids. V was pared by 0 bases and J by 12 bases, with 2 bases of the junction left unmatched. CDR1 LNHNV and CDR2 YYDKDF come from the germline V gene (reference sequence). CDR3 in amino acids: CATSRDRTGQFF. CDR3 DNA: TGTGCCACCAGCAGAGATCGGACAGGGCAGTTCTTC. Full variable domain (outside the CDR3, taken from reference TRBV15 and TRBJ2-1): DAMVIQNPRYQVTQFGKPVTLSCSQTLNHNVMYWYQQKSSQAPKLLFHYYDKDFNNEADTPDNFQSRRPNTSFCFLDIRSPGLGDTAMYLCATSRDRTGQFFGPGTRLTVL.

This chain uses TRBV6-4 with TRBJ2-1, with 9 positions matching TRBD1. This CDR3 is built from 16 residues. Germline CDR1 is MRHNA and CDR2 is SNTAGT. V shed 4 bases, J shed 8 bases, and the junction held 12 bases outside the gene matches. The DNA of the CDR3 is TGTGCCAGCAGTGCGATACAGGGGGCGAAACCCGATGAGCAGTTCTTC. Its protein is CASSAIQGAKPDEQFF.

The chain links TRBV28 to TRBJ1-6; 11 bases align to TRBD1. The ends lost 7 bases at V and 8 bases at J; junction bases unmatched: 4. The germline CDR1 and CDR2 sequences are MDHEN and SYDVKM. This CDR3 spans 14 amino acids. CDR3 in DNA: TGTGCCAGCAAAGGGGACAGGGGGTATTCACCCCTCCACTTT. Translating gives CASKGDRGYSPLHF.

This sequence joins TRBV6-5 and TRBJ2-5; TRBD1 matches 9 bases. V trimming: 6 bases; J trimming: 2 bases; junction bases outside the gene matches: 1. Germline lookup yields CDR1 MNHEY and CDR2 SVGAGI. This CDR3 region has 13 residues. The DNA for the CDR3 is TGTGCCAGCAGGACAGGGGGGCAAGAGACCCAGTACTTC. It translates to CASRTGGQETQYF.

The gene calls are TRBV5-1 and TRBJ1-2, with TRBD1 matching over 8 bases. Germline loops: CDR1 SGHRS, CDR2 YFSETQ. The V segment lost 4 bases and the J segment 5 bases; nucleotides outside the gene matches: 7. CDR3 length: 14 residues. The CDR3 is CASSPGQGAYGYTF. Here the CDR3 DNA reads TGCGCCAGCAGCCCCGGACAGGGAGCGTATGGCTACACCTTC.

The chain joins TRBV7-2 to TRBJ1-2, with D maybe TRBD1 (6 bases). Germline lookup yields CDR1 SGHTA and CDR2 FQGNSA. Deletions cut 8 bases from V and 2 bases from J, with 21 bases between. This CDR3 comprises 16 residues. This chain's CDR3 is CASLPPPRGPNYGYTF. The CDR3 DNA is TGTGCCAGCCTGCCGCCACCCAGGGGCCCCAACTATGGCTACACCTTC.

The chain couples TRBV15 to TRBJ2-1; the D is unclear. Trimming pared 0 bases from V and 0 bases from J, leaving 9 bases between. The CDR3 totals 16 residues. The germline V gene has CDR1 LNHNV and CDR2 YYDKDF (reference sequence). CDR3 loop: CATSRDMSDSYNEQFF. DNA for the CDR3: TGTGCCACCAGCAGAGATATGAGCGACTCCTACAATGAGCAGTTCTTC. Full variable domain (missing parts from reference TRBV15 and TRBJ2-1): DAMVIQNPRYQVTQFGKPVTLSCSQTLNHNVMYWYQQKSSQAPKLLFHYYDKDFNNEADTPDNFQSRRPNTSFCFLDIRSPGLGDTAMYLCATSRDMSDSYNEQFFGPGTRLTVL.

Concerning this clone: This likely comes from a read error, as the CDR3 has no conserved phenylalanine or tryptophan at its end. No DNA is shown, since the ends of the CDR3 on it are uncertain; the CDR3 is the one TCRdb lists. The V call is TRBV27, the J call TRBJ1-2; the table's D gene call, TRBD1, was not cross checked with the DNA. The CDR3 contains 13 residues when both ends are counted. Looked up from germline, CDR1 is MNHEY and CDR2 is SMNVEV (reference sequence). Here the CDR3 reads CASSWAPGQALLI.

The gene calls are TRBV4-1 and TRBJ1-6; TRBD1 matches 8 bases. Germline V gene data show CDR1 as MGHRA and CDR2 as YSYEKL. The V gene end was trimmed by 1 base and the J gene end by 5 bases; junction bases not matched to a gene: 4. CDR3 size: 16 residues. The CDR3 DNA reads TGCGCCAGCAGCCAAGGACAGGGGAGAAATAATTCACCCCTCCACTTT. It encodes CASSQGQGRNNSPLHF.

This clone was picked up one time. V is TRBV4-1 and J is TRBJ2-5; 8 bases map to TRBD2. CDR3 size: 18 residues. The V and J ends lost 0 bases and 5 bases, in that order; junction bases with no gene match: 14. Germline loops: CDR1 MGHRA, CDR2 YSYEKL. CDR3 protein: CASSQDGAAGGRGETQYF. DNA of the CDR3: TGCGCCAGCAGCCAAGATGGCGCGGCGGGGGGCCGGGGGGAGACCCAGTACTTC.

V and J are TRBV24-1 and TRBJ1-2; D is uncertain. The length of the CDR3 is 12 residues. Germline V gene data show CDR1 as KGHDR and CDR2 as SFDVKD. V was clipped by 6 bases and J by 7 bases, with 11 bases between them. The CDR3, as DNA: TGTGCCACCAGTTCGGCGGGAATTGGCTACACCTTC. Its translation is CATSSAGIGYTF.